This TCR beta chain was captured in a study of tumor-infiltrating lymphocytes in localized non-small cell lung cancer. Assay used: immunoSEQ multiplex PCR; TCRdb lists only in-frame clones, some missing. The sample yields 24,000 or so clones, roughly 69% seen once. The TCR was taken from a human donor with non-small cell lung cancer. Sequencing was carried out using lung tumor tissue.

CDR3 in DNA: TGCGCCAGCAGCAGCACAGGCTTCCTAACAGATACGCAGTATTTT. Its protein is CASSSTGFLTDTQYF. The chain combines TRBV5-1 with TRBJ2-3, with a weak D call TRBD1 (5 bases). Looked up from germline, CDR1 is SGHRS and CDR2 is YFSETQ. The CDR3 contains 15 residues. The ends were cut back, 4 bases at V and 3 bases at J, with 15 bases in the middle.